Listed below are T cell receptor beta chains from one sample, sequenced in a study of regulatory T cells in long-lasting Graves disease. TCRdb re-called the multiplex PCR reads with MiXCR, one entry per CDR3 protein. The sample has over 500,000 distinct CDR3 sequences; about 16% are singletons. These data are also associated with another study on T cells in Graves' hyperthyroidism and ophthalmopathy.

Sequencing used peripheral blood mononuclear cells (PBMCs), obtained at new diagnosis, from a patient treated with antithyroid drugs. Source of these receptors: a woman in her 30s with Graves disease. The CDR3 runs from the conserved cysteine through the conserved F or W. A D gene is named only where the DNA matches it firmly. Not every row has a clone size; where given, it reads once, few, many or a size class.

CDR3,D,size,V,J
CASSWTVGATGELFF,.,few,TRBV5-1,TRBJ2-2
CASSFGPYPDVNTEAFF,.,few,TRBV5-1,TRBJ1-1
CASSPLLWTGSTDTQYF,TRBD1,many,TRBV6-2/TRBV6-3,TRBJ2-3
CASSVGTVAYNEQFF,.,.,TRBV5-5,TRBJ2-1
CASSFKGDSPLHF,.,.,TRBV6-5,TRBJ1-6
CASSLGGGGTYKQYF,TRBD2,.,TRBV7-9,TRBJ2-7
CASSPSGTGHNSPLHF,TRBD1,.,TRBV18,TRBJ1-6
CASSASSGTAGNTIYF,.,few,TRBV2,TRBJ1-3
CASSEQRNYGYTF,.,many,TRBV6-1,TRBJ1-2
CAGSLSSARGPQGEQYF,TRBD1,.,TRBV27,TRBJ2-7
CASSQGTPQHF,.,many,TRBV6-1,TRBJ1-5
CSVAGAALSEAFF,.,many,TRBV29-1,TRBJ1-1
CASSVSSSHEQYF,.,many,TRBV9,TRBJ2-7
CASSFQGALHYNEQFF,TRBD1,.,TRBV12-3/TRBV12-4,TRBJ2-1
CASSQGGLRTDTQYF,.,many,TRBV2,TRBJ2-3
CASSFSGRAYNEQFF,TRBD2,many,TRBV9,TRBJ2-1
CASSVGAPNYGYTF,.,few,TRBV9,TRBJ1-2
CASSHTGDTGELFF,TRBD1,once,TRBV4-1,TRBJ2-2
CAWRASGRYEQYF,TRBD2,few,TRBV30,TRBJ2-7
CASIPPGREASNEQFF,TRBD2,few,TRBV7-9,TRBJ2-1
CSARGTDHSNQPQHF,TRBD1,.,TRBV20-1,TRBJ1-5
CASSYSIRDTQYF,.,few,TRBV6-5,TRBJ2-3
CSASRLSGVSYEQYF,.,.,TRBV20-1,TRBJ2-7
CASSPGTSGTGEQYF,TRBD2,.,TRBV7-9,TRBJ2-7
CASRPPGQGYRGYTF,TRBD1,many,TRBV27,TRBJ1-2
CSAGGGARYETQYF,.,many,TRBV29-1,TRBJ2-5
CASSERQNYGYTF,.,.,TRBV10-1,TRBJ1-2